The 25 T cell receptor beta chains in this list originate from one sample, sequenced in a study of blood T cell repertoires in COVID-19. The table came from immunoSEQ multiplex PCR; TCRdb's copy has only in-frame clones and leaves some out. In the table there are roughly 150,000 clones, approximately 81% of which are singletons. Sequencing was performed on PBMCs or T cells enriched from blood (not recorded which). The origin of the receptors is a woman in her forties with acute COVID-19.

This clone has just a few counts. The chain recombines TRBV18 with TRBJ2-5; 7 bases match TRBD2. This CDR3 is built from 11 residues. V trimming: 7 bases; J trimming: 5 bases; junction bases outside the gene matches: 1. Germline V CDR1 and CDR2: KGHSH, LQKENI. CDR3 DNA: TGTGCCAGCTGGGGAGGGGAGACCCAGTACTTC. Protein product: CASWGGETQYF.

The V and J genes are TRBV20-1 and TRBJ1-2, with 8 positions matching TRBD1. The CDR3 runs 12 residues. J gave up 6 bases and V 3 bases, and 3 bases lay outside the gene matches. CDR1 is DFQATT, CDR2 SNEGSKA, per germline (reference sequence). CDR3 protein: CSASGQGHGYTF. The CDR3 DNA sequence: TGCAGTGCTAGTGGACAGGGCCATGGCTACACCTTC.

The CDR3 nucleotides read TGTGCCACCAGCAGAGATCTTACAGGAAACACTGAAGCTTTCTTT. The encoded protein is CATSRDLTGNTEAFF. The chain joins TRBV15 to TRBJ1-1, with TRBD1 as a possible D gene (5 bases). Germline-derived CDR1 and CDR2 are LNHNV and YYDKDF (reference sequence). This CDR3 has 15 amino acids. Trimming removed 0 bases from V and 2 bases from J, with 10 bases in between. Supplemented by reference TRBV15 and TRBJ1-1, the full variable domain reads DAMVIQNPRYQVTQFGKPVTLSCSQTLNHNVMYWYQQKSSQAPKLLFHYYDKDFNNEADTPDNFQSRRPNTSFCFLDIRSPGLGDTAMYLCATSRDLTGNTEAFFGQGTRLTVV.

The chain is built from TRBV6-5 and TRBJ2-3, with 8 bases aligning to TRBD2. The junction had 8 bases not matched to a gene; V was cut back by 6 bases and J by 6 bases. The V gene's germline CDR1 is MNHEY and CDR2 SVGAGI. The CDR3 is 14 residues long. CDR3 amino acids: CASRVAGSRDTQYF. The CDR3 coding sequence is TGTGCCAGCAGGGTAGCGGGGTCCAGGGATACGCAGTATTTT.

The chain recombines TRBV6-5 with TRBJ2-7; weak D call: TRBD1 (5 bases). CDR1 is MNHEY and CDR2 is SVGAGI in the germline V gene. This CDR3 is 16 amino acids long. V lost 4 bases and J 0 bases, leaving 16 bases between the germline ends. CDR3 nucleotides: TGTGCCAGCAGTTCCTTTGGGGCCCGAAGCTCCTACGAGCAGTACTTC. This translates into CASSSFGARSSYEQYF.

The chain combines TRBV4-1 with TRBJ2-5; 11 bases are a match to TRBD2. Looked up from germline, CDR1 is MGHRA and CDR2 is YSYEKL. V lost 2 bases to trimming and J lost 1 base; unmatched junction nucleotides: 9. This CDR3 has 18 residues. This CDR3 reads CASSQQPGLAGFQETQYF. The CDR3 nucleotides are TGCGCCAGCAGCCAACAGCCAGGACTAGCGGGCTTCCAAGAGACCCAGTACTTC.

The chain carries TRBV12-3 or TRBV12-4 and TRBJ2-1, with 7 bases lining up with TRBD2. The V gene end was trimmed by 3 bases and the J gene end by 9 bases; junction bases not matched to a gene: 5. This CDR3 is built from 13 residues. The CDR3 bases are TGTGCCAGCAGTTTCGGTGCGGGAGCTGAGCAGTTCTTC. Its protein product is CASSFGAGAEQFF.

The chain uses TRBV7-3 and TRBJ1-5, with 10 nucleotides matching TRBD1. The ends lost 5 bases at V and 3 bases at J; junction bases unmatched: 4. The CDR3 sequence is 15 residues long. Germline V gene sequence: CDR1 SGHTA, CDR2 FQGTGA. The CDR3 DNA reads TGTGCCAGCAGCCCGACAGGGGGCATCAATCAGCCCCAGCATTTT. This codes for CASSPTGGINQPQHF.

The V call is TRBV28, the J call TRBJ2-3; the D is unclear. The CDR3 loop spans 15 amino acids. V shed 3 bases and J shed 2 bases, with 12 bases lying between them. Germline V CDR1 and CDR2: MDHEN, SYDVKM. CDR3 residues: CASSFAGGPTDTQYF. The CDR3 coding sequence is TGTGCCAGCAGTTTCGCTGGCGGCCCCACAGATACGCAGTATTTT.

There are a few counts of this clone. The rearrangement uses TRBV5-5 and TRBJ2-7; 7 bases are shared with TRBD1. The CDR3 consists of 16 residues. V dropped 3 bases and J dropped 0; count of bases not matched to a gene: 9. Germline-derived CDR1 and CDR2 are SGHKS and YYEKEE (reference sequence). CDR3 coding DNA: TGTGCCAGCAGCTCTAGACTGACAGGGAGCTCCTACGAGCAGTACTTC. This codes for CASSSRLTGSSYEQYF.

V and J are TRBV5-8 and TRBJ1-1; D is undetermined. Germline values: CDR1 SGHTS, CDR2 YDEGEE. The CDR3 contains 15 residues. V was cut by 4 bases and J by 1 base, with 14 bases left in between. CDR3 region: CASSTGIVANTEAFF. For the CDR3, the DNA is TGTGCCAGCAGCACGGGAATAGTGGCGAACACTGAAGCTTTCTTT.

V is TRBV19 and J is TRBJ1-1; TRBD1 might be the D (5 bases). The germline V gene has CDR1 LNHDA and CDR2 SQIVND (reference sequence). V shed 7 bases and J shed 8 bases, with 11 bases lying between them. This CDR3 spans 11 amino acids. CDR3 sequence (DNA): TGTGCCAGTAAAGGCAGGGAAGAAGCTTTCTTT. This encodes CASKGREEAFF.

The chain recombines TRBV4-1 with TRBJ2-1; TRBD1 agrees at 8 bases. Per the germline V gene, CDR1 is MGHRA and CDR2 is YSYEKL. The CDR3 covers 15 residues. V was clipped by 1 base and J by 8 bases; unmatched bases: 7. The CDR3 DNA is TGCGCCAGCAGCCAAGGGACAGGGTTTGGTTATGAGCAGTTCTTC. Amino acids: CASSQGTGFGYEQFF.

This clone was detected only a few times. J is TRBJ2-1 and V is TRBV7-3; the D gene is possibly TRBD2 (6 bases). Germline CDR1 SGHTA, CDR2 FQGTGA. The CDR3 consists of 13 residues. Trimming took 5 bases from V and 11 from J, leaving 16 bases between them. DNA of the CDR3: TGTGCCAGCAGCCCTGTTGGAGGGGTCAAGCAGTTCTTC. It encodes CASSPVGGVKQFF.

J is TRBJ2-1 and V is TRBV9, with a possible D match to TRBD1 (5 bases). There are 15 residues in the CDR3. V lost 2 bases and J lost 0, with 9 bases in between. Germline loops: CDR1 SGDLS, CDR2 YYNGEE. The CDR3 is CASSVGLRSYNEQFF. The CDR3 DNA is TGTGCCAGCAGCGTGGGGCTACGCTCCTACAATGAGCAGTTCTTC.

This chain joins TRBV2 and TRBJ1-1; 7 nucleotides line up with TRBD1. Trimming removed 6 bases from V and 4 bases from J; junction bases left unmatched: 2. This CDR3 has 12 residues. CDR1 is SNHLY and CDR2 is FYNNEI in the germline V gene. CDR3 residues: CASRPGGTEAFF. The DNA for the CDR3 is TGTGCCAGCAGGCCAGGGGGCACTGAAGCTTTCTTT.

The chain links TRBV29-1 to TRBJ2-1; 8 nucleotides match TRBD2. The CDR3 is made up of 14 amino acids. Germline CDR1 and CDR2: SQVTM and ANQGSEA. Germline trimming cut 8 bases from V and 2 bases from J; bases unmatched to any gene: 8. The chain's CDR3 is CSSSRREAYNEQFF. In DNA, the CDR3 is TGCAGCTCATCTCGGCGGGAGGCCTACAATGAGCAGTTCTTC.

This clone has a handful of counts. The chain carries TRBV27 and TRBJ2-3; TRBD2 might be the D (5 bases). The CDR3 extends over 18 amino acids. The germline V gene encodes CDR1 MNHEY and CDR2 SMNVEV (reference sequence). The V end lost 0 bases, the J end lost 3 bases, and 19 bases lay between the germline ends. CDR3 sequence: CASSLSVTGMSGTDTQYF. CDR3 sequence (DNA): TGTGCCAGCAGTTTATCAGTTACGGGGATGAGCGGAACAGATACGCAGTATTTT.

J is TRBJ1-2 and V is TRBV7-9, with a possible D match to TRBD1 (5 bases). This CDR3 region has 16 residues. Germline-derived CDR1 and CDR2 are SEHNR and FQNEAQ (reference sequence). The germline V and J ends were trimmed by 3 bases and 1 base, with 15 bases remaining between them. The CDR3 nucleotides read TGTGCCAGCAGCTTTTCCGGGGGGACTCTTAACTATGGCTACACCTTC. Amino acid sequence: CASSFSGGTLNYGYTF.

This sequence joins TRBV19 and TRBJ2-5; D is uncertain. Germline V lookup: CDR1 LNHDA, CDR2 SQIVND (reference sequence). Trimming left V 3 bases short and J 0 bases short, with 5 bases between. The CDR3 totals 13 residues. The CDR3 sequence is CASSISYQETQYF. The CDR3 DNA follows: TGTGCCAGTAGTATCTCGTACCAAGAGACCCAGTACTTC.

The chain combines TRBV19 with TRBJ1-5; 8 bases match TRBD1. CDR1 LNHDA and CDR2 SQIVND come from the germline V gene (reference sequence). This CDR3 is 13 amino acids long. V lost 5 bases, J lost 6 bases, and 3 bases stayed unmatched. The CDR3 coding sequence is TGTGCCAGTAGTTTTGACAGGGGTCAGCCCCAGCATTTT. This codes for CASSFDRGQPQHF.

The CDR3: CASSYPGHSSGNTIYF. The CDR3 DNA sequence: TGTGCCAGCAGTTACCCGGGACACAGCTCTGGAAACACCATATATTTT. The V gene is TRBV6-5, the J gene TRBJ1-3; D perhaps matches TRBD1 (6 bases). Trimming shortened V by 2 bases and J by 0 bases, and 11 bases separated the two germline ends. CDR3 length equals 16 residues. The V gene's germline CDR1 is MNHEY and CDR2 SVGAGI.

This rearrangement joins TRBV3-1 (or the pseudogene TRBV3-2) to TRBJ2-7, with 10 bases matching TRBD2. Losses at the gene ends were 1 base for V and 7 bases for J; bases not matched to a gene: 7. Germline lookup yields CDR1 LGHDT and CDR2 YNNKEL (reference sequence). The CDR3 consists of 15 residues. CDR3 in amino acids: CASSQGLAGVREQYF. The CDR3 coding sequence is TGTGCCAGCAGCCAAGGGCTAGCGGGAGTTAGGGAGCAGTACTTC.

The V and J genes are TRBV5-1 and TRBJ2-1; 11 nucleotides agree with TRBD2. There are 15 residues in the CDR3. The V gene's germline CDR1 is SGHRS and CDR2 YFSETQ. V was pared by 1 base and J by 7 bases, with 4 bases of the junction left unmatched. CDR3 sequence (DNA): TGCGCCAGCAGCTTGACTAGCGGGAGCGTAAATGAGCAGTTCTTC. Translated, it gives CASSLTSGSVNEQFF.

The chain carries TRBV3-1 (or the pseudogene TRBV3-2) and TRBJ2-5; D is ambiguous. Trimming cost V 11 bases and J 5 bases, with 12 bases left between them. The CDR3 is 11 residues long. From germline, CDR1 is LGHDT and CDR2 YNNKEL (reference sequence). The CDR3 here is CAARSWETQYF. The CDR3 DNA is TGTGCCGCACGGTCTTGGGAGACCCAGTACTTC.